Shown below are 18 T cell receptor beta chains from a single sample sequenced in a study of shared clonotypes between healthy human individuals. Here immunoSEQ multiplex PCR was the method, and the copy in TCRdb shows in-frame clones only, minus some. The repertoire holds around 500,000 clones, around 80% seen once, with approximately 12% in the top ten. Sequenced input: PBMCs. These receptors were taken from a woman aged 40 to 50 in good health. Some clones in this sample may be carry-over from other donors' samples.

The gene calls are TRBV5-5 and TRBJ1-2, with 8 bases matching TRBD1. This CDR3 is 14 amino acids long. Trimming removed 2 bases from V and 4 bases from J; junction bases left unmatched: 4. Germline V lookup: CDR1 SGHKS, CDR2 YYEKEE (reference sequence). The CDR3 nucleotides read TGTGCCAGCAGCTTAGGGACAGGCGCCTATGGCTACACCTTC. This gives the protein CASSLGTGAYGYTF.

This chain links TRBV19 with TRBJ1-1; D is unresolved. This CDR3 has 13 amino acids. Trimming took off 5 bases at V and 3 bases at J, with 10 bases between the two ends. Germline values: CDR1 LNHDA, CDR2 SQIVND (reference sequence). CDR3: CASSVRAYTEAFF. In DNA form, the CDR3 reads TGTGCCAGTAGTGTTCGGGCCTACACTGAAGCTTTCTTT. The whole variable domain, filled in from reference TRBV19 and TRBJ1-1, reads DGGITQSPKYLFRKEGQNVTLSCEQNLNHDAMYWYRQDPGQGLRLIYYSQIVNDFQKGDIAEGYSVSREKKESFPLTVTSAQKNPTAFYLCASSVRAYTEAFFGQGTRLTVV.

CDR3 region: CASSRTLGGTEAFF. The CDR3 bases are TGTGCCAGCAGCCGGACCTTAGGGGGCACTGAAGCTTTCTTT. The V gene is TRBV7-3, the J gene TRBJ1-1; TRBD1 is a possible D gene (6 bases). CDR3 length equals 14 residues. Germline CDR1 is SGHTA and CDR2 is FQGTGA. Trimming cost V 5 bases and J 4 bases, with 14 bases left between them.

A note on this clone: The sample carries other DNA sequences with the same CDR3. The CDR3 coding sequence is TGCGCCAGCAGCTTGGGGGACTCATACAATGAGCAGTTCTTC. Protein: CASSLGDSYNEQFF. V is TRBV5-1 and J is TRBJ2-1; possibly TRBD2 for D (6 bases). CDR1 is SGHRS, CDR2 YFSETQ, per germline. Trimming removed 0 bases from V and 4 bases from J, with 8 bases in between. The length of the CDR3 is 14 residues.

The chain combines TRBV28 with TRBJ2-2; D is undetermined. CDR1 MDHEN and CDR2 SYDVKM come from the germline V gene. The CDR3 loop spans 14 amino acids. V lost 6 bases, J lost 4 bases, and 12 bases lay in between. CDR3 amino acids: CASSPDLGTGELFF. For the CDR3, the DNA is TGTGCCAGCAGCCCAGATCTGGGCACCGGGGAGCTGTTTTTT.

This clone appeared a few times. This chain joins TRBV6-6 and TRBJ1-1; 8 bases are a match to TRBD1. In germline, CDR1 is MNHNY, CDR2 SVGAGI (reference sequence). Trimming cost V 8 bases and J 0 bases; bases outside gene matches: 5. CDR3 length: 14 residues. This chain's CDR3 is CASEKDRVNTEAFF. The CDR3 DNA reads as TGTGCCAGCGAAAAGGACAGGGTGAACACTGAAGCTTTCTTT.

J is TRBJ2-7 and V is TRBV4-2, with 9 positions matching TRBD1. The V gene end was trimmed by 1 base and the J gene end by 3 bases; junction bases not matched to a gene: 4. The CDR3 covers 15 residues. Germline CDR1 is LGHNA and CDR2 is YNFKEQ. The CDR3 is CASSQATGGSYEQYF. Written as DNA, the CDR3 is TGTGCCAGCAGCCAAGCGACAGGGGGGAGCTACGAGCAGTACTTC.

This rearrangement joins TRBV5-4 to TRBJ1-1; D possibly corresponds to TRBD1 (6 bases). This CDR3 region has 16 residues. The germline V and J ends were trimmed by 6 bases and 0 bases, with 18 bases remaining between them. The germline gives CDR1 SGHNT, CDR2 YYREEE (reference sequence). CDR3 in amino acids: CASTQGGAAMNTEAFF. The CDR3 DNA reads TGTGCCAGCACCCAAGGGGGGGCCGCGATGAACACTGAAGCTTTCTTT.

Only a few counts were recorded for this clone. The chain combines TRBV27 with TRBJ1-5; D unresolved. From germline, CDR1 is MNHEY and CDR2 SMNVEV (reference sequence). The CDR3 totals 12 residues. V lost 4 bases and J 3 bases, leaving 4 bases between the germline ends. CDR3 bases: TGTGCCAGCAGTTGGCCCAATCAGCCCCAGCATTTT. It encodes CASSWPNQPQHF.

The chain couples TRBV6-4 to TRBJ1-2; TRBD1 agrees at 10 bases. Germline loops: CDR1 MRHNA, CDR2 SNTAGT. Trimming took 6 bases from V and 4 from J; bases not matched to a gene: 5. The CDR3 is 14 amino acids. The CDR3, as DNA: TGTGCCAGCAGCCCCAGACAGGGGGCCTATGGCTACACCTTC. The encoded protein is CASSPRQGAYGYTF.

This clone showed up just once. The V gene is TRBV30, the J gene TRBJ1-6; 7 bases map to TRBD1. Trimming removed 1 base from V and 8 bases from J; junction bases left unmatched: 5. CDR1 and CDR2 (germline): GTSNPN, SVGIG (reference sequence). The CDR3 totals 14 residues. CDR3 DNA sequence: TGTGCCTGGAGTGAGGGACAGATTTATTCACCCCTCCACTTT. The encoded protein is CAWSEGQIYSPLHF.

This sequence joins TRBV9 and TRBJ1-2; D is possibly TRBD1 (6 bases). Germline CDR1 SGDLS, CDR2 YYNGEE. V was trimmed by 7 bases and J by 4 bases, leaving 14 bases between them. The CDR3 contains 13 residues. CDR3 sequence: CASGAGAGYGYTF. The CDR3 DNA reads as TGTGCCAGCGGGGCAGGGGCAGGCTATGGCTACACCTTC.

The CDR3 here is CASSLPDRDEQYF. The CDR3 DNA reads as TGTGCCAGCAGCCTACCGGACAGGGACGAGCAGTACTTC. The chain recombines TRBV28 with TRBJ2-7, with 8 bases fitting TRBD1. Germline assignment: CDR1 MDHEN and CDR2 SYDVKM. The CDR3 is made up of 13 amino acids. Trimming at V came to 6 bases and at J to 5 bases, leaving 6 bases not matched to a gene.

J is TRBJ2-7 and V is TRBV30; TRBD2 might be the D (5 bases). The CDR3 length is 13 residues. Trimming removed 1 base from V and 3 bases from J, with 10 bases in between. From germline, CDR1 is GTSNPN and CDR2 SVGIG (reference sequence). The CDR3: CAWSEKRDYEQYF. CDR3 nucleotides: TGTGCCTGGAGTGAGAAGAGGGACTACGAGCAGTACTTC.

This chain joins TRBV5-1 and TRBJ2-7; TRBD2 aligns across 7 bases. Per germline, CDR1 SGHRS and CDR2 YFSETQ. The CDR3 is 14 residues long. The ends lost 0 bases at V and 5 bases at J; junction bases unmatched: 5. CDR3: CASSLVSGSHEQYF. The CDR3 DNA reads TGCGCCAGCAGCTTGGTTAGCGGGTCGCACGAGCAGTACTTC.

V and J are TRBV6-4 and TRBJ2-2, with 7 bases fitting TRBD2. V lost 0 bases and J lost 5; bases outside the gene matches: 0. The CDR3 contains 14 residues. Germline CDR1 MRHNA, CDR2 SNTAGT. The CDR3 sequence: CASSDSAGTGELFF. The CDR3 nucleotides read TGTGCCAGCAGTGACTCAGCGGGAACCGGGGAGCTGTTTTTT.

The V call is TRBV14, the J call TRBJ2-3, with TRBD2 matching over 12 bases. The CDR3 runs 17 residues. CDR1 and CDR2 from the germline V gene are SGHDN and FVKESK. V was clipped by 3 bases and J by 2 bases; unmatched bases: 6. The CDR3, as DNA: TGTGCCAGCAGCCACAGACTAGCGGGAGTCCTCACAGATACGCAGTATTTT. Its translation is CASSHRLAGVLTDTQYF.

The chain has TRBV7-9 and TRBJ2-7; TRBD1 might be the D (6 bases). V lost 4 bases to trimming and J lost 4 bases, with 26 bases between them. The CDR3 runs 18 residues. Germline CDR1 SEHNR, CDR2 FQNEAQ (reference sequence). This CDR3 reads CASSSPTQKQGFEYEQYF. The CDR3, as DNA: TGTGCCAGCAGCTCACCAACCCAAAAACAGGGATTTGAGTACGAGCAGTACTTC.